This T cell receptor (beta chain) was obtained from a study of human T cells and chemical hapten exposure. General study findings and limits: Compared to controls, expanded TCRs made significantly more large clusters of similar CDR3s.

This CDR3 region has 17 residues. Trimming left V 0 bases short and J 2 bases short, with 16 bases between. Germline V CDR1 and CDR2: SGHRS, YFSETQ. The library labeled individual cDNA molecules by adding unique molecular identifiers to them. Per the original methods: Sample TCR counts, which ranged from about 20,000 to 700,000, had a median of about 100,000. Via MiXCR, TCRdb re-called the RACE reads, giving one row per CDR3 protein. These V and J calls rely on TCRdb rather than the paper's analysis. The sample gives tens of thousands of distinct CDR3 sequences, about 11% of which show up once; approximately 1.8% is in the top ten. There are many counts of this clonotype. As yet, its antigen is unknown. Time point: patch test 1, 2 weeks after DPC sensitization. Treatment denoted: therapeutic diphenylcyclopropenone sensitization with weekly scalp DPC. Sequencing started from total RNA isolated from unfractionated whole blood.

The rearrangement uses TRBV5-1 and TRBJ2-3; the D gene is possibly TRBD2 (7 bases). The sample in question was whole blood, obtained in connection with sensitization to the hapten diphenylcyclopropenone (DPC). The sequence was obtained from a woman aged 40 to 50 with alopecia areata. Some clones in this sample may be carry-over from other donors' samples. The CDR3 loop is CASSLEVLAGATDTQYF. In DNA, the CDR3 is TGCGCCAGCAGCTTGGAGGTTTTGGCGGGGGCCACAGATACGCAGTATTTT.